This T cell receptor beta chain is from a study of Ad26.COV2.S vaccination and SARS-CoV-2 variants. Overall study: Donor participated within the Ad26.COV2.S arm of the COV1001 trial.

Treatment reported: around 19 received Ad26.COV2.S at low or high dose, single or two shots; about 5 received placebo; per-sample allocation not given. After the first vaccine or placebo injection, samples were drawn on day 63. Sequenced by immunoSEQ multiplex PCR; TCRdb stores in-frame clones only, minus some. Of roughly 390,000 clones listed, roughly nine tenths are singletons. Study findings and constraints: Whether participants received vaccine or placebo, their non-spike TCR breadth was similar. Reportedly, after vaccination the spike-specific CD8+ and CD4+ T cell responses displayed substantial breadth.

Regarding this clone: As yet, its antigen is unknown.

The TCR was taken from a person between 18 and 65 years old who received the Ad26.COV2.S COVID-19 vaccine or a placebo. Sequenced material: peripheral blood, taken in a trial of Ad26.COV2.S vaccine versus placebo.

The CDR3 DNA reads TGTGCCAGCAGTTACCCCCCAGGGGGGTTTGGAGAGACCCAGTACTTC. This gives the protein CASSYPPGGFGETQYF. V usage is TRBV6-6 and J usage is TRBJ2-5; possible D gene TRBD1, 7 bases. V lost 2 bases, J lost 4 bases, and 17 bases lay in between. This CDR3 contains 16 residues. Germline CDR1 reads MNHNY; CDR2 reads SVGAGI (reference sequence).